This is a list of T cell receptor beta chains from one sample in a study of cytomegalovirus exposure and HLA in healthy donors. TCRdb's table, derived via immunoSEQ multiplex PCR, lists solely in-frame clones and lacks some. In total, the table holds 200,000 or so clones. What was sequenced was PBMCs. The receptors originated from a boy aged 10-17 years in good health and CMV-seronegative. The conserved cysteine and the conserved F or W are not part of the CDR3 here.

j_call | v_call | cdr3_aa
TRBJ2-5 | TRBV7-7 | IPRVQETQY
TRBJ2-1 | TRBV4-1 | ASSQENRGGRLGYNEQF
TRBJ2-2 | TRBV27 | ASSNRAGELF
TRBJ2-1 | TRBV29-1 | SVQAGYPNEQF
TRBJ1-5 | TRBV30 | AWSLAGGNQPQH
TRBJ1-2 | TRBV6-1 | ATDSSGTGAYGYT
TRBJ1-1 | TRBV30 | AWTRLPYLGSGDTEAF
TRBJ1-1 | TRBV28 | ATLDRVRVTEAF
TRBJ1-1 | TRBV4-1 | ASSQEWWGTGEMAF
TRBJ2-7 | TRBV30 | AFGQGTYEQY
. | TRBV19 | ASSNTYGYYEQY
TRBJ2-5 | TRBV9 | ASSEGTSGRSGETQY
TRBJ1-2 | TRBV6-5 | ASSRLNYGYT
TRBJ2-1 | TRBV7-9 | AAGEWVGTGENNEQF
TRBJ2-5 | TRBV9 | ASSVVPGGYQETQY
TRBJ1-2 | TRBV28 | ASSSLRAIVGRGYT
TRBJ2-3 | TRBV2 | ASSGFETGLTEDTQY
TRBJ2-3 | TRBV11-2 | ASRPRTGPTNTQY
TRBJ2-6 | TRBV4-2 | ASSGTGTSGGANVLT
TRBJ1-1 | TRBV5-4 | ASQNPLKNTEAF
TRBJ2-5 | TRBV30 | AWSEGTGTREETQY
TRBJ1-5 | TRBV15 | ATSSRRGDQPQH
TRBJ2-3 | TRBV6-5 | ASSYLGQGAPDTQY
TRBJ2-3 | TRBV4-3 | ASSPRGGGAEGTQY
TRBJ2-3 | TRBV11-2 | ASSSLGLASDTQY
TRBJ2-1 | TRBV4-2 | ASSRPEAGYNEQF
TRBJ2-1 | TRBV29-1 | SAGGGSYNEQF